Shown below are 32 T cell receptor beta chains from a single sample sequenced in a study of CD8 T cells in Susac syndrome. With random hexamers, reverse transcription was performed on about 0.5 to 1 ug of RNA. From the immunoSEQ multiplex PCR reads, TCRdb called clonotypes with MiXCR, one entry per CDR3 protein. This sample yields roughly 170,000 distinct CDR3 sequences, of which approximately 93% are seen a single time; around 0.09% belongs to the top ten. The sample consisted of CD4+ T cells from PBMCs. The receptors were sampled from a human donor with multiple sclerosis.

The chain's CDR3 is CASSTVGTQNEKLFF. In DNA, the CDR3 is TGTGCCAGCAGCACCGTGGGGACCCAAAATGAAAAACTGTTTTTT. This chain uses TRBV25-1 with TRBJ1-4; D is possibly TRBD1 (5 bases). With 6 bases removed from V and 5 bases from J, the gap between germline ends came to 16 bases. Germline V lookup: CDR1 MGHDK, CDR2 SYGVNS. The CDR3 totals 15 residues.

This clonotype appeared once. J is TRBJ1-4 and V is TRBV4-1, with D unresolved. The CDR3 runs 17 residues. The V end lost 4 bases, the J end lost 4 bases, and 19 bases lay between the germline ends. The germline gives CDR1 MGHRA, CDR2 YSYEKL. CDR3 DNA: TGCGCCAGCAGCCCAGGCCACGTAGGCCTAGTTAATGAAAAACTGTTTTTT. It translates to CASSPGHVGLVNEKLFF.

The rearrangement joins TRBV6-6 to TRBJ2-5, with D possibly matching TRBD2 (7 bases). In germline, CDR1 is MNHNY, CDR2 SVGAGI (reference sequence). The CDR3 has 15 residues. V was cut by 2 bases and J by 1 base, with 11 bases left in between. The CDR3 reads CASSYEGGTQETQYF. The CDR3 DNA is TGTGCCAGCAGTTACGAGGGGGGGACCCAAGAGACCCAGTACTTC.

The rearrangement links TRBV12-3 or TRBV12-4 to TRBJ1-5; D not certain. The CDR3 sequence is 15 residues long. V lost 1 base to trimming and J lost 0 bases, with 7 bases between them. The CDR3 coding sequence is TGTGCCAGCAGTTTAGAAGGTTATAGCAATCAGCCCCAGCATTTT. Its translation is CASSLEGYSNQPQHF.

This chain links TRBV7-9 with TRBJ2-5; TRBD1 aligns across 9 bases. Germline CDR1 and CDR2: SEHNR and FQNEAQ (reference sequence). V lost 1 base, J lost 7 bases, and 7 bases stayed unmatched. The CDR3 runs 15 residues. CDR3 sequence: CASSLDPGQGRTQYF. The CDR3 bases are TGTGCCAGCAGCTTAGATCCAGGACAGGGGAGGACCCAGTACTTC.

V usage is TRBV20-1 and J usage is TRBJ2-3, with D uncertain. This CDR3 spans 14 amino acids. V was cut by 5 bases and J by 0 bases, with 12 bases left in between. Germline loops: CDR1 DFQATT, CDR2 SNEGSKA (reference sequence). This chain's CDR3 is CSARIQTSTDTQYF. The CDR3 coding sequence is TGCAGTGCTCGTATCCAAACTAGCACAGATACGCAGTATTTT.

The CDR3 nucleotides read TGTGCCAGCAGCTTAAGCCTAGCGGGGGCCGGGGAGCAGTACTTC. Protein: CASSLSLAGAGEQYF. The V call is TRBV7-2, the J call TRBJ2-7, with 10 bases fitting TRBD2. The CDR3 spans 15 residues. The junction had 8 bases not matched to a gene; V was cut back by 2 bases and J by 7 bases. Germline assignment: CDR1 SGHTA and CDR2 FQGNSA.

The chain combines TRBV7-2 with TRBJ2-7, with 9 bases aligning to TRBD2. Trimming cost V 5 bases and J 9 bases; bases outside gene matches: 2. The CDR3 has 11 amino acids. Germline lookup yields CDR1 SGHTA and CDR2 FQGNSA. The CDR3 spells CASSTSGRQYF. CDR3 coding DNA: TGTGCCAGCAGCACTAGCGGGCGGCAGTACTTC.

The CDR3 nucleotides read TGCGCCAGCAGCCAAGGGGCCTTGGGACTAGCGGAAAATGAGCAGTTCTTC. Its protein product is CASSQGALGLAENEQFF. This chain joins TRBV4-1 and TRBJ2-1; TRBD2 agrees at 11 bases. J was trimmed by 7 bases and V by 1 base; bases with no gene match: 9. This CDR3 region has 17 residues. In germline, CDR1 is MGHRA, CDR2 YSYEKL.

CDR3 nucleotides: TGTGCCAGCAGCTTAGGTTCGGCTGGAAACACCATATATTTT. Translated: CASSLGSAGNTIYF. The rearrangement joins TRBV7-9 to TRBJ1-3; D not resolved. Germline V lookup: CDR1 SEHNR, CDR2 FQNEAQ (reference sequence). The CDR3 has 14 residues. V gave up 1 base and J gave up 2 bases, with 6 bases separating them.

The rearrangement links TRBV18 to TRBJ1-1, with D possibly TRBD1 on 6 matching bases. CDR1 is KGHSH, CDR2 LQKENI, per germline. Trimming took off 3 bases at V and 2 bases at J, with 10 bases between the two ends. This CDR3 is built from 14 residues. The CDR3 coding sequence is TGTGCCAGCTCACCTAGGACAGTCAACACTGAAGCTTTCTTT. Translated, it gives CASSPRTVNTEAFF.

This clonotype appeared once. The chain joins TRBV2 to TRBJ2-7, with D possibly TRBD1 on 6 matching bases. V lost 1 base to trimming and J lost 5 bases, with 12 bases between them. There are 14 residues in the CDR3. Per germline, CDR1 SNHLY and CDR2 FYNNEI. The CDR3 nucleotides are TGTGCCAGCAGTGAAGTACAGGGAAATGACGAGCAGTACTTC. Its protein product is CASSEVQGNDEQYF. Full variable domain (rest looked up from reference TRBV2 and TRBJ2-7): EPEVTQTPSHQVTQMGQEVILRCVPISNHLYFYWYRQILGQKVEFLVSFYNNEISEKSEIFDDQFSVERPDGSNFTLKIRSTKLEDSAMYFCASSEVQGNDEQYFGPGTRLTVT.

This chain links TRBV20-1 with TRBJ2-4; TRBD2 aligns across 9 bases. Germline trimming cut 0 bases from V and 6 bases from J; bases unmatched to any gene: 3. The CDR3 runs to 14 residues. The germline V gene encodes CDR1 DFQATT and CDR2 SNEGSKA (reference sequence). In DNA form, the CDR3 reads TGCAGTGCTAGAGATCGGCGGGGGGGAAACATTCAGTACTTC. It is translated as CSARDRRGGNIQYF.

V gene TRBV6-2 or TRBV6-3 combines with J gene TRBJ2-1; 7 bases agree with TRBD2. V gave up 11 bases and J gave up 10 bases; unmatched junction bases: 20. From germline, CDR1 is MNHEY and CDR2 SVGEGT. This CDR3 is built from 15 residues. The DNA for the CDR3 is TGTGCCTGCCGGACGACTAGCCCTAGAGGGGACGAGCAGTTCTTC. Translating it yields CACRTTSPRGDEQFF.

The rearrangement uses TRBV27 and TRBJ2-5; TRBD2 aligns across 7 bases. In germline, CDR1 is MNHEY, CDR2 SMNVEV (reference sequence). The CDR3 is made up of 18 amino acids. Trimming at V came to 5 bases and at J to 1 base, leaving 16 bases not matched to a gene. The DNA of the CDR3 is TGTGCCAGCAGTGCGCAGAATGGACTAGAGAGAGTCCAAGAGACCCAGTACTTC. Encoded protein: CASSAQNGLERVQETQYF.

The chain links TRBV18 to TRBJ2-2, with D possibly being TRBD1 (6 bases). The V end was cut by 3 bases, the J end by 3 bases, with 14 bases between. Per germline, CDR1 KGHSH and CDR2 LQKENI. The CDR3 is made up of 16 amino acids. DNA for the CDR3: TGTGCCAGCTCACCCAACAGGGCCGGTGACACCGGGGAGCTGTTTTTT. This encodes CASSPNRAGDTGELFF.

This clonotype has a handful of counts. The J gene is TRBJ2-7, the V gene TRBV7-2; D gene uncertain. Germline CDR1 SGHTA, CDR2 FQGNSA. This CDR3 is built from 13 residues. Trimming took 5 bases from V and 3 from J, leaving 11 bases between them. This CDR3 reads CASSKNSFYEQYF. In nucleotides, the CDR3 is TGTGCCAGCAGCAAAAATTCCTTCTACGAGCAGTACTTC.

V is TRBV6-6 and J is TRBJ2-7; tentative D call: TRBD1 (5 bases). The CDR3 is made up of 12 amino acids. Germline CDR1 and CDR2: MNHNY and SVGAGI (reference sequence). Between the trimmed V and J ends, which lost 5 bases and 3 bases, there was a span of 8 bases. In nucleotides, the CDR3 is TGTGCCAGCAGTGGGGCGAACTACGAGCAGTACTTC. Translating it yields CASSGANYEQYF.

CDR3 amino acids: CASSFGGDEQFF. As DNA, the CDR3 is TGTGCCAGCAGTTTCGGGGGAGATGAGCAGTTCTTC. The chain joins TRBV28 to TRBJ2-1; possible D gene TRBD2, 6 bases. V gave up 3 bases and J gave up 8 bases, with 8 bases separating them. Germline CDR1 reads MDHEN; CDR2 reads SYDVKM. This CDR3 has 12 amino acids.

The gene calls are TRBV18 and TRBJ1-2, with D tentatively TRBD1 (5 bases). The CDR3 consists of 15 residues. Germline V CDR1 and CDR2: KGHSH, LQKENI. Trimming took 8 bases from V and 0 from J, leaving 16 bases between them. The CDR3 DNA reads TGTGCCAGCCCGGAGGGACGCGCAGCTAACTATGGCTACACCTTC. Translation gives CASPEGRAANYGYTF.

The chain employs TRBV7-3 and TRBJ1-2; D not resolved. Germline V lookup: CDR1 SGHTA, CDR2 FQGTGA. The CDR3 contains 17 residues. V was pared by 8 bases and J by 4 bases, with 26 bases between. CDR3 residues: CASAKSSLEGLGYGYTF. The DNA for the CDR3 is TGTGCCAGCGCTAAAAGCTCCCTGGAGGGCCTGGGCTATGGCTACACCTTC.

The rearrangement links TRBV18 to TRBJ1-2; D unresolved. The V end was cut by 3 bases, the J end by 8 bases, with 19 bases between. Germline-derived CDR1 and CDR2 are KGHSH and LQKENI. The CDR3 covers 15 residues. CDR3 nucleotides: TGTGCCAGCTCACCGTACGCGGACCGGCCTTGGGGCTACACCTTC. Translation gives CASSPYADRPWGYTF.

The CDR3 loop is CASSSLTGEGTEAFF. As DNA, the CDR3 is TGTGCCAGCAGTTCCCTTACCGGGGAGGGGACTGAAGCTTTCTTT. The chain couples TRBV12-3 or TRBV12-4 to TRBJ1-1; D perhaps matches TRBD1 (5 bases). V was shortened by 4 bases and J by 5 bases, with 17 bases between the two germline ends. The CDR3 is made up of 15 amino acids.

The rearrangement joins TRBV19 to TRBJ2-2, with D possibly matching TRBD2 (5 bases). From germline, CDR1 is LNHDA and CDR2 SQIVND (reference sequence). Trimming took 7 bases from V and 7 from J, leaving 7 bases between them. CDR3 length: 11 residues. The CDR3 bases are TGTGCCAGTACAGCGGACGGGGAGCTGTTTTTT. It encodes CASTADGELFF.

The rearrangement links TRBV5-6 to TRBJ2-2; D unclear. The CDR3 runs 15 residues. V lost 2 bases and J 1 base, leaving 9 bases between the germline ends. Germline CDR1 reads SGHDT; CDR2 reads YYEEEE. The CDR3 coding sequence is TGTGCCAGCAGCTTTGAGGTACAGAACACCGGGGAGCTGTTTTTT. This translates into CASSFEVQNTGELFF.

The V and J genes are TRBV3-1 and TRBJ2-1; D may be TRBD2 (6 bases). Germline CDR1 reads LGHDT; CDR2 reads YNNKEL (reference sequence). Between the trimmed V and J ends, which lost 1 base and 7 bases, there was a span of 11 bases. CDR3 length: 14 residues. The CDR3 is CASSQGFGGNEQFF. Written as DNA, the CDR3 is TGTGCCAGCAGCCAAGGGTTCGGGGGAAATGAGCAGTTCTTC.

The chain links TRBV25-1 to TRBJ1-2; the D is unclear. The V end lost 5 bases, the J end lost 2 bases, and 9 bases lay between the germline ends. Germline-derived CDR1 and CDR2 are MGHDK and SYGVNS. CDR3 size: 13 residues. The CDR3 DNA is TGTGCCAGCAGTCGCGGGCCCAACTATGGCTACACCTTC. Translating it yields CASSRGPNYGYTF.

This clonotype was observed a single time. The chain carries TRBV12-3 or TRBV12-4 and TRBJ2-2; D is perhaps TRBD1 (6 bases). V gave up 4 bases and J gave up 0 bases, with 9 bases separating them. This CDR3 region has 15 residues. CDR3: CASSYQGTNTGELFF. In DNA, the CDR3 is TGTGCCAGCAGTTACCAGGGGACGAACACCGGGGAGCTGTTTTTT.

V gene TRBV19 combines with J gene TRBJ1-1; TRBD1 is a possible D gene (6 bases). The ends were cut back, 7 bases at V and 0 bases at J, with 15 bases in the middle. Germline loops: CDR1 LNHDA, CDR2 SQIVND (reference sequence). CDR3 length: 15 amino acids. In DNA, the CDR3 is TGTGCCAGTATTGACAGGTGGACCATGAACACTGAAGCTTTCTTT. Its protein product is CASIDRWTMNTEAFF.

This sequence joins TRBV19 and TRBJ1-2; D may be TRBD1 (6 bases). V was clipped by 4 bases and J by 3 bases, with 9 bases between them. CDR1 is LNHDA, CDR2 SQIVND, per germline (reference sequence). CDR3 length: 13 residues. CDR3 amino acids: CASSTGQYYGYTF. Written as DNA, the CDR3 is TGTGCCAGTAGTACCGGACAGTACTATGGCTACACCTTC.

The chain uses TRBV18 and TRBJ1-1; D uncertain. V shed 3 bases and J shed 1 base, with 6 bases lying between them. Germline V gene sequence: CDR1 KGHSH, CDR2 LQKENI. The CDR3 is made up of 13 amino acids. CDR3 protein: CASSPGRNTEAFF. The CDR3 bases are TGTGCCAGCTCACCTGGACGGAACACTGAAGCTTTCTTT.

This chain connects TRBV18 to TRBJ1-6; 8 bases match TRBD1. This CDR3 region has 14 residues. Germline V CDR1 and CDR2: KGHSH, LQKENI. The junction had 5 bases not matched to a gene; V was cut back by 3 bases and J by 10 bases. In DNA, the CDR3 is TGTGCCAGCTCACCGACAGGGGTAGGGTCACCCCTCCACTTT. It is translated as CASSPTGVGSPLHF.